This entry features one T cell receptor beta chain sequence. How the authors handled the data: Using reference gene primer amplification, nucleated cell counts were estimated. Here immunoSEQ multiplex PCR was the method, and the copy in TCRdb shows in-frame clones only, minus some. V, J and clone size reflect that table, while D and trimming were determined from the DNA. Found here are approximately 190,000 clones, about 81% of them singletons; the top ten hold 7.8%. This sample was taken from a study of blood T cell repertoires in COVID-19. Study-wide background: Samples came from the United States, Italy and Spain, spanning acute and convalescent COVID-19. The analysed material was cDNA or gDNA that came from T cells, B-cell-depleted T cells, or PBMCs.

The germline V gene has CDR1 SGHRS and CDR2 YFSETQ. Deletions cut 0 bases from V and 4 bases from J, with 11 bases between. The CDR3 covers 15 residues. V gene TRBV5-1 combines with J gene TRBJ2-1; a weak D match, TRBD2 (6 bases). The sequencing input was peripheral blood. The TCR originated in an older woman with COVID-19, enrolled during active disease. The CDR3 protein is CASSLAEGGYNEQFF. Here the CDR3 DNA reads TGCGCCAGCAGCTTGGCAGAAGGAGGGTACAATGAGCAGTTCTTC.